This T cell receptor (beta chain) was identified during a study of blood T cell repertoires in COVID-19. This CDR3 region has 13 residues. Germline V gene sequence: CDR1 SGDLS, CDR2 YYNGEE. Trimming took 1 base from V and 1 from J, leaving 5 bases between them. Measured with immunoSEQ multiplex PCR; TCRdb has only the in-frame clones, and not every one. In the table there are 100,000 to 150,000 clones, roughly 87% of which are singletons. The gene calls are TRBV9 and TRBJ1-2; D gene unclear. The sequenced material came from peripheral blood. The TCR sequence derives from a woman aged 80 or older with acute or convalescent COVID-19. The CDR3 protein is CASSVNSNYGYTF. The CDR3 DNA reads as TGTGCCAGCAGCGTAAACAGTAACTATGGCTACACCTTC.